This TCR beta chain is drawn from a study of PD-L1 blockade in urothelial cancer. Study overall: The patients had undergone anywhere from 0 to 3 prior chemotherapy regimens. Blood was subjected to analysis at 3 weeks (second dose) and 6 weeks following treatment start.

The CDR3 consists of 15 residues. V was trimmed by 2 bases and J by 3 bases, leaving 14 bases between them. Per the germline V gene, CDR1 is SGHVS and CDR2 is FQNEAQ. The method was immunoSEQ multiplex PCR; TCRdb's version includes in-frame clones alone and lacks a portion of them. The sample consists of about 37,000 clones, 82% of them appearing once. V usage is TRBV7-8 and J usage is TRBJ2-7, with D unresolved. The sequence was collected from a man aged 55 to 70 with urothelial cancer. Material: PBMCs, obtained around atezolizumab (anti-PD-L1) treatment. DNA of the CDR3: TGTGCCAGCAGCTTAAAGGCTTCGCGGATCTACGAGCAGTACTTC. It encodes CASSLKASRIYEQYF. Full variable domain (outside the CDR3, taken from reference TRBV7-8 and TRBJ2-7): GAGVSQSPRYKVAKRGQDVALRCDPISGHVSLFWYQQALGQGPEFLTYFQNEAQLDKSGLPSDRFFAERPEGSVSTLKIQRTQQEDSAVYLCASSLKASRIYEQYFGPGTRLTVT.